The 19 T cell receptor beta chains presented below share a single source sample, sequenced in a study of human T cells and chemical hapten exposure. MiXCR, run by TCRdb on the RACE reads, gives a single entry per CDR3 protein. The data hold 150,000 to 200,000 distinct CDR3 sequences, with 25% to 30% observed a single time. Time point reported: pre-sensitization, week 0. Documented treatment: therapeutic diphenylcyclopropenone sensitization with weekly scalp DPC. The sample consisted of whole blood, taken in connection with sensitization to the hapten diphenylcyclopropenone (DPC). These TCRs come from a young woman with alopecia areata. Some clones in this sample may be carry-over from other donors' samples.

This clonotype was counted ten times or more. The gene calls are TRBV7-9 and TRBJ2-7, with 7 bases aligning to TRBD1. V was clipped by 5 bases and J by 4 bases; unmatched bases: 2. The CDR3 length is 12 residues. The V gene's germline CDR1 is SEHNR and CDR2 FQNEAQ (reference sequence). CDR3 region: CASSQTGYEQYF. The CDR3 DNA is TGTGCCAGCAGCCAGACAGGGTACGAGCAGTACTTC.

In its sample, this clonotype was seen a few times. The CDR3: CASSLVPSMYQETQYF. Here the CDR3 DNA reads TGTGCCAGCAGCTTAGTGCCTTCTATGTACCAAGAGACCCAGTACTTC. This chain joins TRBV7-2 and TRBJ2-5, with no clear D. The CDR3 contains 16 residues. Germline assignment: CDR1 SGHTA and CDR2 FQGNSA. The germline V and J ends were trimmed by 1 base and 0 bases, with 12 bases remaining between them.

The V gene is TRBV29-1, the J gene TRBJ2-1, with D possibly matching TRBD1 (6 bases). The CDR3 extends over 12 amino acids. The germline gives CDR1 SQVTM, CDR2 ANQGSEA. Trimming pared 4 bases from V and 10 bases from J, leaving 14 bases between. The CDR3 sequence: CSVVKTGQEQFF. In DNA, the CDR3 is TGCAGCGTTGTCAAGACAGGACAGGAGCAGTTCTTC.

Only a few counts were recorded for this clonotype. V and J are TRBV6-6 and TRBJ2-3; 9 bases align to TRBD2. V was pared by 6 bases and J by 5 bases, with 6 bases of the junction left unmatched. The CDR3 sequence is 14 residues long. Looked up from germline, CDR1 is MNHNY and CDR2 is SVGAGI (reference sequence). The CDR3 protein is CASSHSGRKDTQYF. CDR3 DNA sequence: TGTGCCAGCAGCCATAGCGGGAGAAAAGATACGCAGTATTTT.

This chain joins TRBV6-5 and TRBJ2-6; 9 nucleotides match TRBD1. The CDR3 is 14 amino acids. CDR1 is MNHEY and CDR2 is SVGAGI in the germline V gene. J was trimmed by 11 bases and V by 5 bases; bases with no gene match: 7. The CDR3 loop reads CASSPGTGRYVLTF. CDR3 in DNA: TGTGCCAGCAGTCCCGGGACAGGGCGATACGTCCTGACTTTC.

This clonotype was seen repeatedly, ten times or more. This chain links TRBV7-9 with TRBJ1-2; 7 nucleotides line up with TRBD1. The junction had 17 bases not matched to a gene; V was cut back by 5 bases and J by 8 bases. CDR3 length equals 16 residues. Germline values: CDR1 SEHNR, CDR2 FQNEAQ (reference sequence). The CDR3 spells CASSRLGQTPVVGYTF. The CDR3 DNA follows: TGTGCCAGCAGCCGCCTGGGACAGACTCCCGTTGTCGGCTACACCTTC.

This clonotype was seen only a few times. The V call is TRBV20-1, the J call TRBJ2-7; TRBD1 matches at 9 bases. The germline CDR1 and CDR2 sequences are DFQATT and SNEGSKA (reference sequence). V lost 6 bases and J lost 5; bases outside the gene matches: 11. The CDR3 consists of 14 residues. The CDR3 reads CSAWGTGKSNEQYF. The CDR3 DNA reads TGCAGTGCCTGGGGGACAGGGAAGTCCAACGAGCAGTACTTC.

This clonotype was counted at least ten times. The V call is TRBV5-1, the J call TRBJ2-2, with 7 bases that match TRBD1. The V segment lost 4 bases and the J segment 3 bases; nucleotides outside the gene matches: 6. The CDR3 consists of 15 residues. In germline, CDR1 is SGHRS, CDR2 YFSETQ. CDR3: CASSLQGPDTGELFF. DNA of the CDR3: TGCGCCAGCAGCCTACAGGGGCCGGACACCGGGGAGCTGTTTTTT. The variable domain in full, completed from reference TRBV5-1 and TRBJ2-2, reads KAGVTQTPRYLIKTRGQQVTLSCSPISGHRSVSWYQQTPGQGLQFLFEYFSETQRNKGNFPGRFSGRQFSNSRSEMNVSTLELGDSALYLCASSLQGPDTGELFFGEGSRLTVL.

The rearrangement uses TRBV29-1 and TRBJ2-7; TRBD1 aligns across 10 bases. Germline-derived CDR1 and CDR2 are SQVTM and ANQGSEA. The CDR3 spans 13 residues. The trim removed 6 bases at V and 7 bases at J, leaving 9 bases unmatched. CDR3 protein: CSVARQGAGEQYF. CDR3 nucleotides: TGCAGCGTGGCTCGACAGGGGGCGGGTGAGCAGTACTTC.

The chain couples TRBV7-2 to TRBJ2-7; 9 bases match TRBD2. From germline, CDR1 is SGHTA and CDR2 FQGNSA. The CDR3 is 18 residues long. The V gene end was trimmed by 1 base and the J gene end by 3 bases; junction bases not matched to a gene: 13. CDR3 coding DNA: TGTGCCAGCAGCTTAGGCGCCCGCGGGAGGGCCATTAGCTACGAGCAGTACTTC. Translated, it gives CASSLGARGRAISYEQYF.

Comment on this clonotype: The conserved final phenylalanine or tryptophan is absent from the CDR3, which likely points to a read error. This chain connects TRBV10-3 to TRBJ2-7; TRBD2 aligns across 8 bases. The CDR3 is made up of 11 amino acids. CDR1 ENHRY and CDR2 SYGVKD come from the germline V gene. Unmatched junction bases numbered 2, after V lost 10 bases and J lost 3 bases. CDR3 bases: TGTGCCACAGGGACTAGCTACGAGCAGTACATC. It translates to CATGTSYEQYI.

There are a few counts of this clonotype. The rearrangement joins TRBV2 to TRBJ2-7, with TRBD2 matching over 8 bases. CDR1 and CDR2 (germline): SNHLY, FYNNEI. Unmatched junction bases numbered 2, after V lost 2 bases and J lost 2 bases. The CDR3 consists of 14 residues. CDR3 bases: TGTGCCAGCAGTGAACCGGGACTAGCCTACGAGCAGTACTTC. The encoded protein is CASSEPGLAYEQYF.

This clonotype turned up a few times. The chain is built from TRBV5-1 and TRBJ2-3; weak D call: TRBD1 (6 bases). The CDR3 sequence is 14 residues long. V lost 2 bases and J lost 3, with 10 bases in between. The germline V gene has CDR1 SGHRS and CDR2 YFSETQ. The CDR3 spells CASSFGQTTDTQYF. DNA of the CDR3: TGCGCCAGCAGCTTCGGACAGACTACAGATACGCAGTATTTT.

J is TRBJ2-7 and V is TRBV28; D is possibly TRBD2 (5 bases). The ends were cut back, 5 bases at V and 3 bases at J, with 11 bases in the middle. There are 13 residues in the CDR3. CDR1 and CDR2 from the germline V gene are MDHEN and SYDVKM. This chain's CDR3 is CASSVPRGYEQYF. In DNA, the CDR3 is TGTGCCAGCAGTGTGCCCCGGGGCTACGAGCAGTACTTC.

The rearrangement joins TRBV2 to TRBJ1-5; the D is unclear. The germline V and J ends were trimmed by 9 bases and 0 bases, with 12 bases remaining between them. Germline lookup yields CDR1 SNHLY and CDR2 FYNNEI. The CDR3 length is 14 residues. CDR3 DNA: TGTGCCAGTCGATCAACTTATAGCAATCAGCCCCAGCATTTT. Its protein product is CASRSTYSNQPQHF.

This chain uses TRBV28 with TRBJ2-7; TRBD1 matches at 7 bases. V lost 5 bases to trimming and J lost 0 bases; unmatched junction nucleotides: 10. The germline gives CDR1 MDHEN, CDR2 SYDVKM. This CDR3 is 16 amino acids long. The chain's CDR3 is CASSPPGTAVSYEQYF. For the CDR3, the DNA is TGTGCCAGCAGTCCCCCAGGGACAGCCGTCTCCTACGAGCAGTACTTC.

The rearrangement joins TRBV18 to TRBJ2-3; TRBD2 aligns across 9 bases. Germline V lookup: CDR1 KGHSH, CDR2 LQKENI. V lost 4 bases and J lost 1; bases outside the gene matches: 6. The CDR3 is made up of 16 amino acids. This CDR3 is CASSRREGPGTDTQYF. CDR3 coding DNA: TGTGCCAGCTCACGGCGGGAGGGCCCCGGCACAGATACGCAGTATTTT.

The CDR3 sequence: CASSQEDRPNTEAFF. The DNA for the CDR3 is TGCGCCAGCAGCCAAGAGGACAGACCGAACACTGAAGCTTTCTTT. The chain has TRBV4-1 and TRBJ1-1, with a weak D call TRBD1 (6 bases). The ends were cut back, 0 bases at V and 1 base at J, with 9 bases in the middle. Per germline, CDR1 MGHRA and CDR2 YSYEKL. This CDR3 spans 15 amino acids.

This clonotype was seen many times. This rearrangement joins TRBV7-9 to TRBJ2-3, with D perhaps matching TRBD2 (5 bases). The CDR3 is 14 amino acids. Germline V gene data show CDR1 as SEHNR and CDR2 as FQNEAQ (reference sequence). Trimming shortened V by 5 bases and J by 5 bases, and 14 bases separated the two germline ends. The CDR3 nucleotides are TGTGCCAGCAGCCCTCCCGGAGGTGGAGATACGCAGTATTTT. Protein: CASSPPGGGDTQYF.